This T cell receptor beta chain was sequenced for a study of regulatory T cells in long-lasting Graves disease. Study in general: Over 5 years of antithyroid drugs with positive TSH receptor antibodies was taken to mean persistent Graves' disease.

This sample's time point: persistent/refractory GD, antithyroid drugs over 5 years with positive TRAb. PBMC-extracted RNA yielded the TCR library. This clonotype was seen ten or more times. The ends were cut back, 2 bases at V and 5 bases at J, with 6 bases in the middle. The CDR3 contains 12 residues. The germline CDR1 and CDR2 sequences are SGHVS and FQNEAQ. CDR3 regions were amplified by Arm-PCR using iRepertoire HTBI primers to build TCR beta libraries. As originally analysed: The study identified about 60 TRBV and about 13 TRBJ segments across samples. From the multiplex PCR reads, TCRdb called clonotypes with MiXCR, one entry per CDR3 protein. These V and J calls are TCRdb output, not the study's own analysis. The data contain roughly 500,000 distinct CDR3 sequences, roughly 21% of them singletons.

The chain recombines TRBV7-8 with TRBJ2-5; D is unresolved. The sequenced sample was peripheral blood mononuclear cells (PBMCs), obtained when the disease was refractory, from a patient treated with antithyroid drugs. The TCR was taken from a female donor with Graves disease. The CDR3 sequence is CASSLLTETQYF. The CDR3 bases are TGTGCCAGCAGCTTACTTACTGAGACCCAGTACTTC.